This TCR beta chain is from a study of T cell responses to AZD1222 COVID-19 vaccine. The wider study: Investigators merged groups given second doses at roughly 4 or roughly 12 weeks. Study-wide points: Repertoire sampling was restricted to post-peak T cell response timepoints. Unmutated variant regions are reportedly the target of nearly half of TCRs that are spike-specific.

Some clones are missing from TCRdb's copy, which holds only in-frame ones; the method was immunoSEQ multiplex PCR. The repertoire has 130,000 to 150,000 clones, around 89% of them found once; the top ten carry around 16%. V lost 0 bases and J 1 base, leaving 7 bases between the germline ends. Germline V gene lookup returns CDR1 LNHNV and CDR2 YYDKDF (reference sequence). This CDR3 is built from 14 residues. About this clone itself: Antigen unknown.

The origin of this receptor is an adult in good health. The source material was peripheral blood, sampled on day 0 of AZD1222 vaccination. This chain joins TRBV15 and TRBJ2-7, with unresolved D. The CDR3 sequence: CATSRDRASYEQYF. The CDR3 DNA follows: TGTGCCACCAGCAGAGATAGGGCTTCCTACGAGCAGTACTTC.